This paragraph reports one TCR beta chain. The authors' processing: Quantification of nucleated cells was approximated via reference gene primer amplification. Assay: immunoSEQ multiplex PCR; the TCRdb copy retains only in-frame clones and omits some. From that table come the V and J calls and clone size; the DNA was used to work out D and trimming. The sample includes over 60,000 clones, less than 95% of them seen just once. The entry originates in a study of blood T cell repertoires in COVID-19. Study-level background: COVID-19 samples from acute and convalescent phases originated in the United States, Italy and Spain. PBMCs, B-cell-depleted T cells, or T cells were the source of the cDNA or gDNA that made up the material.

The CDR3 contains 14 residues. V shed 8 bases, J shed 4 bases, and the junction held 9 bases outside the gene matches. Germline V CDR1 and CDR2: LGHDT, YNNKEL (reference sequence). While infection was still active, Seattle patients were enrolled and then followed longitudinally. This receptor was taken from a man aged 50 or older with COVID-19, enrolled during active disease. The V call is TRBV3-1 (or the pseudogene TRBV3-2), the J call TRBJ1-1; 8 positions agree with TRBD1. Sequencing was carried out using peripheral blood. DNA of the CDR3: TGTGCCAGCGCTATGACAGGGGTAGGCACTGAAGCTTTCTTT. Its protein product is CASAMTGVGTEAFF.